This T cell receptor (beta chain) was retrieved from a study of blood T cell repertoires in COVID-19. Authors' data handling: Reference gene primer amplification yielded estimated nucleated cell counts. Assay used: immunoSEQ multiplex PCR; TCRdb lists only in-frame clones, some missing. V, J and clone size are those of that table, while D and trimming were read from the DNA. The sample shows 300,000 to 350,000 clones, about 87% of them seen only once. Participants were aged roughly 18 to 90 years, lived in roughly 23 US areas, and enrolled virtually. Categorization into cohorts depended on clinical history that participants reported. Two negative PCRs, clearance, or symptom resolution had been documented for recovered Cohort 3 donors. The germline gives CDR1 MDHEN, CDR2 SYDVKM. V was pared by 5 bases and J by 4 bases, with 5 bases of the junction left unmatched. The CDR3 is made up of 15 amino acids.

Sequencing used PBMCs or T cells enriched from blood (not recorded which). V is TRBV28 and J is TRBJ1-2, with 12 bases fitting TRBD1. The receptor's source is a woman aged 18 to 35 who had recovered from COVID-19. In nucleotides, the CDR3 is TGTGCCAGCAGTGGGGACAGGGGGCGCGTCTATGGCTACACCTTC. Its translation is CASSGDRGRVYGYTF.